One T cell receptor beta chain is described in this entry. These data come from a study of CD8 T cells in Susac syndrome. CD8+ and CD4+ T cells taken from blood had their TCR beta sequenced. Healthy donors were controls matched for age and sex. Negative isolation yielded CD8+ and CD4+ T cells; FACS enriched TEMRA cells. An input of about 0.5 to 1 ug of RNA was subjected to reverse transcription using random hexamers. It was immunoSEQ multiplex PCR that amplified TCR beta CDR3 across 54 Vbeta and 13 Jbeta. TCRdb re-called the immunoSEQ multiplex PCR reads with MiXCR, one entry per CDR3 protein. Seen here are some 80,000 distinct CDR3 sequences, 94% observed once, and the top ten hold around 0.25%. V was pared by 2 bases and J by 3 bases, with 14 bases between. Germline lookup yields CDR1 PRHDT and CDR2 FYEKMQ (reference sequence). The length of the CDR3 is 15 residues.

The receptor comes from a human donor in good health. Sequences were obtained from CD8+ T cells from PBMCs. This chain links TRBV13 with TRBJ2-7, with D maybe TRBD1 (6 bases). The CDR3 DNA is TGTGCCAGCAGCTTATCAGGGGAGAGTTTCTACGAGCAGTACTTC. Its translation: CASSLSGESFYEQYF. Full variable domain (rest looked up from reference TRBV13 and TRBJ2-7): AAGVIQSPRHLIKEKRETATLKCYPIPRHDTVYWYQQGPGQDPQFLISFYEKMQSDKGSIPDRFSAQQFSDYHSELNMSSLELGDSALYFCASSLSGESFYEQYFGPGTRLTVT.